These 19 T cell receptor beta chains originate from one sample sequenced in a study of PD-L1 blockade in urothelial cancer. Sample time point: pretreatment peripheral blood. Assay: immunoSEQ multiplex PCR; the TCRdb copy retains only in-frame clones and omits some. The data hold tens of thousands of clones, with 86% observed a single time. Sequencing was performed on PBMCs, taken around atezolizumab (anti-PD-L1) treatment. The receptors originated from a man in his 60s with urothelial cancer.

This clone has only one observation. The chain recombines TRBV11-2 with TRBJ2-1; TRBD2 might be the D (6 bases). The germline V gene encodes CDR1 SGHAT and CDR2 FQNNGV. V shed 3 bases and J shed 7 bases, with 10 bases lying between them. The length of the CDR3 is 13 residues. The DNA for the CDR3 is TGTGCCAGCAGCTTGCAGCGGGTTAATGAGCAGTTCTTC. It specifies CASSLQRVNEQFF.

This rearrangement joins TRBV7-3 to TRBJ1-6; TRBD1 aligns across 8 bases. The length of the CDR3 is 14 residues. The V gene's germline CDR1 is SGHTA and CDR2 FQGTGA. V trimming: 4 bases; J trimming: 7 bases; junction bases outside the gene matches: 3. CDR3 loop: CASSSGQVNSPLHF. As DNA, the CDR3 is TGTGCCAGCAGCTCGGGACAGGTCAATTCACCCCTCCACTTT.

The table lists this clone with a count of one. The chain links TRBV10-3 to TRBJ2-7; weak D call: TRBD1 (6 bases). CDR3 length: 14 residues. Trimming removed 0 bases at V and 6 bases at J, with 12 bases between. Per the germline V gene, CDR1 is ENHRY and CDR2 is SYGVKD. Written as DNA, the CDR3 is TGTGCCATCAGTGAGTCAGCCGGGACACCCGAGCAGTACTTC. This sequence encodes CAISESAGTPEQYF.

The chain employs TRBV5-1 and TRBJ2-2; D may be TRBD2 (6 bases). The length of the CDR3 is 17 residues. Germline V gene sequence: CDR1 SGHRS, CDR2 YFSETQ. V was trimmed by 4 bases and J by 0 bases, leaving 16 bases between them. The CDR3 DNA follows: TGCGCCAGCAGCACCTTTGCTAGCGCCGCGAACACCGGGGAGCTGTTTTTT. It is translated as CASSTFASAANTGELFF.

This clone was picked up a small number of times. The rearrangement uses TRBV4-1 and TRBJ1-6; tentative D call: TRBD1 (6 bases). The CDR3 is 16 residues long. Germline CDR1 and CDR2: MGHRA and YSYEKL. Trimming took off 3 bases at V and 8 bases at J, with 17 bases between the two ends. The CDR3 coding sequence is TGCGCCAGCAGCCAGTGGGGAGGGGGAGGAGATTCACCCCTCCACTTT. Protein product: CASSQWGGGGDSPLHF.

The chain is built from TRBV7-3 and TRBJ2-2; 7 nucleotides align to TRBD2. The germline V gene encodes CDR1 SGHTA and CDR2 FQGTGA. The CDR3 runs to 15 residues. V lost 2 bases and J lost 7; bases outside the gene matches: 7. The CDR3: CASSLYSSGGGELFF. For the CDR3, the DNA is TGTGCCAGCAGCTTATATTCTAGCGGTGGCGGGGAGCTGTTTTTT.

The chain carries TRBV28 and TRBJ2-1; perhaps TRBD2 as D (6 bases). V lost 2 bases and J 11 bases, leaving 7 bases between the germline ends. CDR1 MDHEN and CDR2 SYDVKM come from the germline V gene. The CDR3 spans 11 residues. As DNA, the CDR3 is TGTGCCAGCAGTTTAGCGGGGAAGCAGTTCTTC. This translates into CASSLAGKQFF.

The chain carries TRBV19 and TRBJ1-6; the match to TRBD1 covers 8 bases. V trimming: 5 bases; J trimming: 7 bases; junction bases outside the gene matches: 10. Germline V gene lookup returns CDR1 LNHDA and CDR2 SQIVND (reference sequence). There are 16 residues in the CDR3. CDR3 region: CASSGLGQGLNSPLHF. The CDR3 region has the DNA TGTGCCAGTAGTGGGTTAGGACAGGGACTGAATTCACCCCTCCACTTT.

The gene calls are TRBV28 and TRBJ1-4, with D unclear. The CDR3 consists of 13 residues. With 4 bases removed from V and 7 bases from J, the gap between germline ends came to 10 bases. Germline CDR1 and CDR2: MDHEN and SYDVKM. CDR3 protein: CASSYSLGEKLFF. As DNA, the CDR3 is TGTGCCAGCAGTTACTCCCTTGGTGAAAAACTGTTTTTT.

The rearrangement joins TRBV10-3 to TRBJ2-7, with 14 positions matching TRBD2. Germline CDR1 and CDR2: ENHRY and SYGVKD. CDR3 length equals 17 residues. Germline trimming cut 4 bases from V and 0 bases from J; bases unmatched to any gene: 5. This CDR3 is CAISAGTSGGVSYEQYF. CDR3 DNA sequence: TGTGCCATCAGTGCCGGGACTAGCGGGGGAGTCTCCTACGAGCAGTACTTC.

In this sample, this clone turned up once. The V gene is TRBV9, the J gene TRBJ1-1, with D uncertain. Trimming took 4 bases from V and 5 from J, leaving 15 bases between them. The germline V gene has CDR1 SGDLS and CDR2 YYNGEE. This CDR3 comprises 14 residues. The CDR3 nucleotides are TGTGCCAGCAGCCCCCGACATTTACGGACTGAAGCTTTCTTT. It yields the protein CASSPRHLRTEAFF.

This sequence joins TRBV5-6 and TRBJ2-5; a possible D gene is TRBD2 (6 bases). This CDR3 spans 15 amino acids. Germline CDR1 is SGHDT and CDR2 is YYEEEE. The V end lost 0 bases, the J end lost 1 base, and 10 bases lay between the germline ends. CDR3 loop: CASSLVGSGQETQYF. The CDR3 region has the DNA TGTGCCAGCAGCTTGGTTGGTAGCGGCCAAGAGACCCAGTACTTC.

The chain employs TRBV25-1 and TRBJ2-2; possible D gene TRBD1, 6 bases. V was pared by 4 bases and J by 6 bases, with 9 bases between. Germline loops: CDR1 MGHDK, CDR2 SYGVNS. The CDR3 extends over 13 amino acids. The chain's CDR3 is CASSGQGSGELFF. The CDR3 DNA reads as TGTGCCAGCAGTGGCCAGGGGTCCGGGGAGCTGTTTTTT.

As DNA, the CDR3 is TGTGCCAGCAGTTTATCGTCGTCGCTACGTTCCTACAATGAGCAGTTCTTC. It yields the protein CASSLSSSLRSYNEQFF. The genes are TRBV27 and TRBJ2-1; unclear D gene. Trimming took 0 bases from V and 1 from J, leaving 13 bases between them. Germline CDR1 reads MNHEY; CDR2 reads SMNVEV (reference sequence). The length of the CDR3 is 17 residues.

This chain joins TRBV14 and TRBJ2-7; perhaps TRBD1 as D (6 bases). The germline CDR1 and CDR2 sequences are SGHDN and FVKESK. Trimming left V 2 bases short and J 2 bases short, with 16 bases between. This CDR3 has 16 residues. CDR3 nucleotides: TGTGCCAGCAGCCAACCGGGACAAGGACTCCCCTACGAGCAGTACTTC. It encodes CASSQPGQGLPYEQYF. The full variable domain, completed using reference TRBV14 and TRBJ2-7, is EAGVTQFPSHSVIEKGQTVTLRCDPISGHDNLYWYRRVMGKEIKFLLHFVKESKQDESGMPNNRFLAERTGGTYSTLKVQPAELEDSGVYFCASSQPGQGLPYEQYFGPGTRLTVT.

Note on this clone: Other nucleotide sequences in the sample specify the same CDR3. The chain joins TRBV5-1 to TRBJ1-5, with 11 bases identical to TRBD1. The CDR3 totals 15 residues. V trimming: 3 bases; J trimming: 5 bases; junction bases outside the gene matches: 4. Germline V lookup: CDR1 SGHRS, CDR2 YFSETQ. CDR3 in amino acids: CASSWTGGKDQPQHF. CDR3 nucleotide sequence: TGCGCCAGCAGCTGGACAGGGGGCAAGGATCAGCCCCAGCATTTT. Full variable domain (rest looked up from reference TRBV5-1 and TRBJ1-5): KAGVTQTPRYLIKTRGQQVTLSCSPISGHRSVSWYQQTPGQGLQFLFEYFSETQRNKGNFPGRFSGRQFSNSRSEMNVSTLELGDSALYLCASSWTGGKDQPQHFGDGTRLSIL.

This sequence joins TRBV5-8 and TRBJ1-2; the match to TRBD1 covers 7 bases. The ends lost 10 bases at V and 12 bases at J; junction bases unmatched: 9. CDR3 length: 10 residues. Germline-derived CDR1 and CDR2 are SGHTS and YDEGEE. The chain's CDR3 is CAVGTAVNTF. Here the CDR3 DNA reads TGTGCCGTAGGGACAGCGGTAAACACCTTC. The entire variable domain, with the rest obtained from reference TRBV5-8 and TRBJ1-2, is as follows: EAGVTQSPTHLIKTRGQQATLRCSPISGHTSVYWYQQALGLGLQFLLWYDEGEERNRGNFPPRFSGRQFPNYSSELNVNALELEDSALYLCAVGTAVNTFGSGTRLTVV.

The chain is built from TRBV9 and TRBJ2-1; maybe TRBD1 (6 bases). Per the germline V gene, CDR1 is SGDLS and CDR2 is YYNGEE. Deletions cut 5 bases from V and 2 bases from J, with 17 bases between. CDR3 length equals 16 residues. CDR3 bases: TGTGCCAGCAGTGAACAGGGCAATGAGGCCTACAATGAGCAGTTCTTC. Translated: CASSEQGNEAYNEQFF.

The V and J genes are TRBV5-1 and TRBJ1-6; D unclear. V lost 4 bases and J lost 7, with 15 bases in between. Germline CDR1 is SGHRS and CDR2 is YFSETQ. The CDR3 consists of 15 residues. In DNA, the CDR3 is TGCGCCAGCAGCCCTATGGCCGCGGGGAATTCACCCCTCCACTTT. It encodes CASSPMAAGNSPLHF.